The source of this TCR beta chain is a study of preoperative IRX-2 immunotherapy in early breast cancer. Treatment meaning: preoperative locoregional IRX-2 cytokine immunotherapy. Samples came from a phase Ib trial of preoperative locoregional IRX-2 cytokine immunotherapy. This CDR3 has 14 amino acids. Germline CDR1 is LNHDA and CDR2 is SQIVND (reference sequence). Trimming removed 3 bases from V and 3 bases from J, with 9 bases in between. Profiling relied on immunoSEQ multiplex PCR, and the TCRdb table lists in-frame clones only, not all of them. Among 75,000 to 100,000 clones listed, approximately 90% were seen once. A note on this clone: This sample also contains other DNA sequences that code for the same CDR3.

This TCR was recovered from a human donor with breast cancer. Specimen: tumor tissue, collected after IRX-2 immunotherapy. The J gene is TRBJ1-5, the V gene TRBV19; D is perhaps TRBD1 (5 bases). The CDR3 sequence is CASSIEGPNQPQHF. The CDR3 DNA reads TGTGCCAGTAGTATTGAGGGGCCCAATCAGCCCCAGCATTTT.